Each of the 32 T cell receptor beta chains below was sequenced from the same sample in a study of neurological immune-mediated disorders. The time point is: longitudinal time-point 1 (baseline). TCRdb re-called the 5' RACE reads through MiXCR, storing one row per CDR3 protein. The sample lists around 71,000 distinct CDR3 sequences, roughly 13% occurring once. Material for sequencing was PBMCs. These receptors all stem from a female donor with HTLV-1-associated myelopathy (HAM/TSP).

The table lists this clonotype with many counts. A read error may account for a junction end that differs from germline. The chain is built from TRBV12-3 or TRBV12-4 and TRBJ1-4; D possibly corresponds to TRBD1 (5 bases). The CDR3 has 14 amino acids. Written as DNA, the CDR3 is TGTGCCAGCAGTTTAGTTGGGACTAGTGAAAAACTGTTTTTT. Translation gives CASSLVGTSEKLFF.

This clonotype was detected ten times or more. The chain links TRBV6-6 to TRBJ2-3; 8 bases align to TRBD1. The CDR3 runs to 15 residues. The V gene's germline CDR1 is MNHNY and CDR2 SVGAGI (reference sequence). Trimming removed 6 bases from V and 1 base from J; junction bases left unmatched: 6. CDR3 protein: CASSQTGVGTDTQYF. The CDR3 region has the DNA TGTGCCAGCAGCCAGACAGGGGTTGGCACAGATACGCAGTATTTT.

This clonotype was seen many times. This rearrangement joins TRBV15 to TRBJ1-1; D might be TRBD1 (5 bases). The CDR3 has 15 amino acids. Germline V gives CDR1 LNHNV, CDR2 YYDKDF (reference sequence). V gave up 3 bases and J gave up 0 bases, with 11 bases separating them. The CDR3 here is CATSRPRGLNTEAFF. The CDR3 region has the DNA TGTGCCACCAGCAGGCCTCGGGGCCTGAACACTGAAGCTTTCTTT.

This clonotype was recorded many times. CDR3 sequence: CASCRQLGQPQHF. As DNA, the CDR3 is TGCGCCAGCTGCCGACAGTTGGGTCAGCCCCAGCATTTT. The chain employs TRBV4-1 and TRBJ1-5; tentatively, D is TRBD1 (5 bases). Germline CDR1 MGHRA, CDR2 YSYEKL. The CDR3 spans 13 residues. Trimming pared 8 bases from V and 6 bases from J, leaving 14 bases between.

This clonotype was counted ten times or more. The rearrangement links TRBV20-1 to TRBJ2-7, with D perhaps TRBD1 or TRBD2 (7 bases each). Trimming removed 0 bases from V and 2 bases from J, with 23 bases in between. Per germline, CDR1 DFQATT and CDR2 SNEGSKA (reference sequence). CDR3 size: 18 residues. In DNA, the CDR3 is TGCAGTGCTAGAGATCTCCGCCAGGGGGGGATTCGTACCTACGAGCAGTACTTC. Translation: CSARDLRQGGIRTYEQYF.

Regarding this clonotype: One end of the junction does not line up with germline, which may come from a read error. This chain's CDR3 is CASSLVPAENYNEQFF. The CDR3 nucleotides are TGTGCCAGTAGCTTAGTCCCAGCGGAGAACTACAATGAGCAGTTCTTC. The chain combines TRBV7-9 with TRBJ2-1, with D perhaps TRBD2 (5 bases). From germline, CDR1 is SEHNR and CDR2 FQNEAQ (reference sequence). The CDR3 is 16 residues long. The full variable domain, rest sourced from reference TRBV7-9 and TRBJ2-1, is DTGVSQNPRHKITKRGQNVTFRCDPISEHNRLYWYRQTLGQGPEFLTYFQNEAQLEKSRLLSDRFSAERPKGSFSTLEIQRTEQGDSAMYLCASSLVPAENYNEQFFGPGTRLTVL.

As to this clonotype: This clone may be a read error of a much larger clone one base away. The rearrangement uses TRBV7-9 and TRBJ2-1, with TRBD1 matching over 8 bases. Germline V gives CDR1 SEHNR, CDR2 FQNEAQ (reference sequence). The CDR3 covers 13 residues. The CDR3, as DNA: TGTGTCAGCATCGTTGACAGGGGCAATGAGCAGTTCTTC. This translates into CVSIVDRGNEQFF.

In the case of this clonotype: A much larger clone lies a single base off, so this may be a read error. V usage is TRBV6-5 and J usage is TRBJ1-2; D is unclear. V lost 2 bases and J 4 bases, leaving 14 bases between the germline ends. Germline assignment: CDR1 MNHEY and CDR2 SVGAGI. The CDR3 length is 15 residues. The CDR3 coding sequence is TGTGCCAGCAGTTACAGACCTCGGCTAGGCTATGGCTACACCTTC. It specifies CASSYRPRLGYGYTF.

This clonotype turned up a few times. The chain uses TRBV7-2 and TRBJ2-7; 9 bases map to TRBD2. The CDR3 runs 15 residues. The germline CDR1 and CDR2 sequences are SGHTA and FQGNSA. Unmatched junction bases numbered 7, after V lost 3 bases and J lost 4 bases. The CDR3, as DNA: TGTGCCAGCAGCTTCGACGCTAGCGGGGCGTACGAGCAGTACTTC. It codes for CASSFDASGAYEQYF.

This chain links TRBV4-3 with TRBJ2-7, with 8 bases aligning to TRBD1. J was trimmed by 2 bases and V by 1 base; bases with no gene match: 4. Germline V gene data show CDR1 as LGHNA and CDR2 as YSLEER. The CDR3 has 15 residues. CDR3 coding DNA: TGCGCCAGCAGCCAAGGCGCAGGGGGCACCTACGAGCAGTACTTC. Amino acids: CASSQGAGGTYEQYF.

This clonotype appeared many times. The gene calls are TRBV28 and TRBJ2-1, with TRBD2 matching over 8 bases. CDR3 length: 15 residues. Germline CDR1 MDHEN, CDR2 SYDVKM. The ends lost 6 bases at V and 2 bases at J; junction bases unmatched: 6. CDR3 loop: CASRSGGGTYNEQFF. In DNA form, the CDR3 reads TGTGCCAGCAGGTCGGGGGGGGGCACCTACAATGAGCAGTTCTTC.

Concerning this clonotype itself: Relative to the germline gene, one junction end is altered; a read error may explain this. The V gene is TRBV9, the J gene TRBJ2-2; D is unclear. The CDR3 consists of 14 residues. Per germline, CDR1 SGDLS and CDR2 YYNGEE. CDR3 residues: CASSLGSHTRELFF. The CDR3 nucleotides read TGTGCCAGCAGCTTGGGGTCGCACACCAGGGAGCTGTTTTTT. The variable domain in full, completed from reference TRBV9 and TRBJ2-2, reads DSGVTQTPKHLITATGQRVTLRCSPRSGDLSVYWYQQSLDQGLQFLIQYYNGEERAKGNILERFSAQQFPDLHSELNLSSLELGDSALYFCASSLGSHTRELFFGEGSRLTVL.

This clonotype was recorded many times. The chain links TRBV20-1 to TRBJ2-7; D perhaps matches TRBD2 (5 bases). The ends were cut back, 6 bases at V and 2 bases at J, with 11 bases in the middle. Germline CDR1 is DFQATT and CDR2 is SNEGSKA (reference sequence). The CDR3 covers 12 residues. DNA of the CDR3: TGCAGTGCAGGGCGGGCTACCTACGAGCAGTACTTC. Translation gives CSAGRATYEQYF.

This clonotype was counted many times. The gene calls are TRBV4-1 and TRBJ2-3, with D unclear. The germline V gene has CDR1 MGHRA and CDR2 YSYEKL. This CDR3 contains 14 residues. V lost 3 bases to trimming and J lost 5 bases, with 12 bases between them. This chain's CDR3 is CASSQTVALDTQYF. The CDR3 DNA reads as TGCGCCAGCAGCCAGACTGTTGCTTTAGATACGCAGTATTTT.

This clonotype was seen ten or more times. The J gene is TRBJ1-1, the V gene TRBV20-1, with 10 positions matching TRBD1. The V and J ends lost 2 bases and 3 bases, in that order; junction bases with no gene match: 3. CDR3 length: 14 residues. Germline CDR1 is DFQATT and CDR2 is SNEGSKA (reference sequence). CDR3 coding DNA: TGCAGTGCTAGAAGGGACAGGGGAGACACTGAAGCTTTCTTT. It encodes CSARRDRGDTEAFF.

This clonotype was recorded at least ten times. The chain links TRBV24-1 to TRBJ2-7; 9 nucleotides agree with TRBD2. Germline CDR1 reads KGHDR; CDR2 reads SFDVKD. The ends lost 5 bases at V and 2 bases at J; junction bases unmatched: 3. The CDR3 has 14 amino acids. The CDR3 DNA sequence: TGTGCCACCAGTGCTAGCGGGGAGACCTACGAGCAGTACTTC. It yields the protein CATSASGETYEQYF.

There are many counts of this clonotype. J is TRBJ2-4 and V is TRBV5-1, with TRBD1 matching 7 bases. From germline, CDR1 is SGHRS and CDR2 YFSETQ. The junction had 3 bases not matched to a gene; V was cut back by 0 bases and J by 6 bases. This CDR3 has 14 residues. The CDR3 spells CASSLAPGGNIQYF. For the CDR3, the DNA is TGCGCCAGCAGCTTGGCTCCAGGGGGAAACATTCAGTACTTC.

This clonotype has ten or more counts. The V gene is TRBV4-1, the J gene TRBJ2-7; no reliable D call. Germline V CDR1 and CDR2: MGHRA, YSYEKL. V lost 4 bases to trimming and J lost 1 base, with 14 bases between them. This CDR3 has 15 residues. The chain's CDR3 is CASSPSASGSYEQYF. For the CDR3, the DNA is TGCGCCAGCAGCCCCTCAGCCTCAGGATCCTACGAGCAGTACTTC.

This clonotype was observed many times. The chain is built from TRBV5-1 and TRBJ2-5; no clear D gene. Germline lookup yields CDR1 SGHRS and CDR2 YFSETQ. V was shortened by 4 bases and J by 2 bases, with 15 bases between the two germline ends. The CDR3 is 15 amino acids. The CDR3 region has the DNA TGCGCCAGCAGCCCGACCCGCCTGGGGCAAGAGACCCAGTACTTC. It is translated as CASSPTRLGQETQYF. The whole variable domain, filled in from reference TRBV5-1 and TRBJ2-5, reads KAGVTQTPRYLIKTRGQQVTLSCSPISGHRSVSWYQQTPGQGLQFLFEYFSETQRNKGNFPGRFSGRQFSNSRSEMNVSTLELGDSALYLCASSPTRLGQETQYFGPGTRLLVL.

This chain joins TRBV6-5 and TRBJ2-5; D is possibly TRBD2 (7 bases). The CDR3 contains 17 residues. V was pared by 7 bases and J by 5 bases, with 26 bases between. Germline CDR1 reads MNHEY; CDR2 reads SVGAGI. The CDR3 DNA reads as TGTGCCAGCAACCAGGGGAGGGGATCTCCTAAAAGGGAGACCCAGTACTTC. Translation: CASNQGRGSPKRETQYF.

This clonotype came up many times. The chain employs TRBV28 and TRBJ1-2; possibly TRBD1 for D (6 bases). Germline values: CDR1 MDHEN, CDR2 SYDVKM. The CDR3 consists of 11 residues. The ends were cut back, 9 bases at V and 7 bases at J, with 12 bases in the middle. The CDR3 region has the DNA TGTGCCAGTGCCGGGGGCGTTGGCTACACCTTC. Translating gives CASAGGVGYTF.

Comments on this clonotype: One base away lies a much larger clone, so this may be a sequencing read error. This CDR3 is CASSRGTSRYEQYF. The CDR3, as DNA: TGTGCCAGCAGCCGGGGGACCTCCCGCTACGAGCAGTACTTC. The genes are TRBV5-1 and TRBJ2-7, with D perhaps matching TRBD2 (6 bases). CDR3 length equals 14 residues. Per germline, CDR1 SGHRS and CDR2 YFSETQ.

Ten or more counts support this clonotype. The chain joins TRBV4-2 to TRBJ2-5; a possible D gene is TRBD1 (6 bases). CDR1 and CDR2 (germline): LGHNA, YNFKEQ. There are 15 residues in the CDR3. Trimming took 1 base from V and 3 from J, leaving 12 bases between them. The CDR3 spells CASSQVGAREETQYF. Written as DNA, the CDR3 is TGTGCCAGCAGCCAAGTGGGGGCTAGGGAAGAGACCCAGTACTTC.

This clonotype was counted at least ten times. The chain has TRBV6-5 and TRBJ2-1; 10 nucleotides agree with TRBD2. Per the germline V gene, CDR1 is MNHEY and CDR2 is SVGAGI. V shed 0 bases and J 7 bases; nucleotides not matched to a gene: 9. This CDR3 region has 17 residues. This CDR3 reads CASSYSSASGGPNEQFF. The CDR3 DNA reads as TGTGCCAGCAGTTACTCGAGCGCTAGCGGGGGACCTAATGAGCAGTTCTTC.

This clonotype was seen repeatedly, ten times or more. The V call is TRBV4-1, the J call TRBJ2-7; D is unresolved. Trimming removed 0 bases from V and 2 bases from J, with 8 bases in between. The length of the CDR3 is 14 residues. Germline V lookup: CDR1 MGHRA, CDR2 YSYEKL. CDR3 in amino acids: CASSQEDFTYEQYF. CDR3 bases: TGCGCCAGCAGCCAAGAAGACTTCACCTACGAGCAGTACTTC.

This clonotype appeared many times. The rearrangement links TRBV7-2 to TRBJ2-3; no firm D call. Trimming removed 5 bases at V and 1 base at J, with 10 bases between. This CDR3 is built from 14 residues. Germline CDR1 SGHTA, CDR2 FQGNSA. The CDR3 is CASSPRSGTDTQYF. CDR3 bases: TGTGCCAGCAGCCCAAGATCGGGCACAGATACGCAGTATTTT. The full variable domain, in which reference TRBV7-2 and TRBJ2-3 provide the parts outside the CDR3, is GAGVSQSPSNKVTEKGKDVELRCDPISGHTALYWYRQSLGQGLEFLIYFQGNSAPDKSGLPSDRFSAERTGGSVSTLTIQRTQQEDSAVYLCASSPRSGTDTQYFGPGTRLTVL.

This clonotype was detected many times. The chain combines TRBV12-5 with TRBJ2-2, with D unresolved. Germline V gene lookup returns CDR1 LGHNT and CDR2 FRNRAP. V shed 1 base and J shed 6 bases, with 3 bases lying between them. CDR3 size: 12 residues. CDR3 residues: CASGLDPGELFF. The CDR3 region has the DNA TGTGCTAGTGGTTTGGATCCCGGGGAGCTGTTTTTT.

This clonotype is deemed medium-sized. The gene calls are TRBV20-1 and TRBJ1-5; tentative D call: TRBD1 (5 bases). The CDR3 contains 14 residues. CDR1 is DFQATT, CDR2 SNEGSKA, per germline (reference sequence). Trimming shortened V by 5 bases and J by 0 bases, and 11 bases separated the two germline ends. The CDR3 protein is CSAETVYSNQPQHF. The CDR3 nucleotides are TGCAGTGCTGAGACAGTCTATAGCAATCAGCCCCAGCATTTT.

The CDR3 here is CASSPAGIYEQYF. The DNA of the CDR3 is TGTGCCAGCAGTCCGGCAGGTATATACGAGCAGTACTTC. The chain is built from TRBV28 and TRBJ2-7; no clear D gene. Trimming took 5 bases from V and 4 from J, leaving 12 bases between them. Per the germline V gene, CDR1 is MDHEN and CDR2 is SYDVKM. The CDR3 consists of 13 residues.

V usage is TRBV5-6 and J usage is TRBJ2-7; 7 bases line up with TRBD1. The CDR3 has 15 residues. After removal of 4 bases from V and 2 bases from J, the junction contained 9 bases not matched to a gene. The V gene's germline CDR1 is SGHDT and CDR2 YYEEEE. The CDR3 DNA reads TGTGCCAGCAGCCCAAAGAGGACAGGACCCTACGAGCAGTACTTC. It translates to CASSPKRTGPYEQYF.

This clonotype was seen repeatedly, ten times or more. This chain connects TRBV20-1 to TRBJ2-6; no clear D gene. Deletions cut 4 bases from V and 4 bases from J, with 8 bases between. Germline assignment: CDR1 DFQATT and CDR2 SNEGSKA (reference sequence). CDR3 length: 13 residues. This CDR3 reads CSAKRRGANVLTF. CDR3 nucleotide sequence: TGCAGTGCTAAACGCCGGGGGGCCAACGTCCTGACTTTC.

This clonotype was recorded many times. The chain joins TRBV12-3 or TRBV12-4 to TRBJ1-1; D is possibly TRBD1 (6 bases). V gave up 6 bases and J gave up 0 bases, with 11 bases separating them. CDR3 length: 14 residues. The CDR3 loop is CASRRTVLNTEAFF. The CDR3 DNA follows: TGTGCCAGCAGGCGGACAGTCTTGAACACTGAAGCTTTCTTT.